The 29 T cell receptor beta chains below come from one sample, sequenced in a study of T cell repertoires in cytomegalovirus infection (dated by TCRdb to 2018 to 2020). Their recognized antigens are unknown. The label giving this sample's treatment or condition can be read as: in vitro stimulation with specific CMV peptide epitopes to enrich CMV-specific T cells. The instrument given in TCRdb is Illumina HiSeq 1500. TCRdb trimmed the raw reads at Q25, called clones with MiXCR and kept productive beta chains. Rows matching on CDR3 protein sequence are summarized as one entry with the most common DNA and genes. The sample table lists some 900,000 distinct CDR3 sequences, 32% of them with a count of one. The ten largest clonotypes hold 9.5% to 15% of the sample. The material was cultured CD8+ T cells from PBMCs, obtained from culture after CMV antigen stimulation. All receptors derive from a human donor in good health (CMV status not recorded). Some clones in this sample may be carry-over from other donors' samples.

V usage is TRBV7-6 and J usage is TRBJ2-3; D not resolved. CDR3 length equals 14 residues. Deletions cut 0 bases from V and 2 bases from J, with 6 bases between. CDR1 SGHVS and CDR2 FNYEAQ come from the germline V gene. The CDR3 is CASSLAPTTDTQYF. The CDR3 DNA reads as TGTGCCAGCAGCTTAGCGCCCACCACAGATACGCAGTATTTT.

This clonotype has just a few counts. The chain has TRBV5-1 and TRBJ2-7, with D possibly being TRBD1 (6 bases). Trimming pared 5 bases from V and 6 bases from J, leaving 24 bases between. Germline V gene data show CDR1 as SGHRS and CDR2 as YFSETQ. This CDR3 is built from 16 residues. As DNA, the CDR3 is TGCGCCAGCAGTGGGGAACCGGGACACCTGTACGGCGAGCAGTACTTC. Its protein product is CASSGEPGHLYGEQYF.

This chain uses TRBV29-1 with TRBJ1-2; possibly TRBD1 for D (6 bases). The V and J ends lost 6 bases and 3 bases respectively, with 17 bases between them. The CDR3 is made up of 14 amino acids. Germline CDR1 SQVTM, CDR2 ANQGSEA. The CDR3 region has the DNA TGCAGCGTACCGGGGGGGGCTCTCGACTATGGCTACACCTTC. This translates into CSVPGGALDYGYTF. Full variable domain (missing parts from reference TRBV29-1 and TRBJ1-2): SAVISQKPSRDICQRGTSLTIQCQVDSQVTMMFWYRQQPGQSLTLIATANQGSEATYESGFVIDKFPISRPNLTFSTLTVSNMSPEDSSIYLCSVPGGALDYGYTFGSGTRLTVV.

This clonotype was detected once. CDR3 amino acids: CASSLRGVRYQETQYF. The DNA for the CDR3 is TGTGCCAGCAGCTTGAGGGGGGTGAGGTACCAAGAGACCCAGTACTTC. The rearrangement joins TRBV5-6 to TRBJ2-5, with D perhaps TRBD1 or TRBD2 (6 bases each). The V and J ends lost 1 base and 0 bases respectively, with 13 bases between them. Per germline, CDR1 SGHDT and CDR2 YYEEEE. The CDR3 is 16 residues long.

This clonotype was detected many times. The V call is TRBV7-8, the J call TRBJ2-2; 8 nucleotides align to TRBD1. The CDR3 spans 12 residues. Germline loops: CDR1 SGHVS, CDR2 FQNEAQ. CDR3 region: CATRTGTGELFF. CDR3 nucleotides: TGTGCAACTAGGACAGGGACCGGGGAGCTGTTTTTT.

This chain uses TRBV4-3 with TRBJ1-1; 7 bases map to TRBD1. This CDR3 is built from 16 residues. V gave up 0 bases and J gave up 0 bases; unmatched junction bases: 4. Germline V gene data show CDR1 as LGHNA and CDR2 as YSLEER. CDR3: CASSQDVGTVNTEAFF. CDR3 sequence (DNA): TGCGCCAGCAGCCAAGATGTTGGGACAGTGAACACTGAAGCTTTCTTT.

This clonotype was counted between two and nine times. V is TRBV24-1 and J is TRBJ2-1, with TRBD2 identical over 9 bases. In germline, CDR1 is KGHDR, CDR2 SFDVKD. CDR3 length equals 15 residues. The V segment lost 3 bases and the J segment 8 bases; nucleotides outside the gene matches: 7. In nucleotides, the CDR3 is TGTGCCACCAGTGATCCCGGGACTAGCTTCGATGAGCAGTTCTTC. Residues: CATSDPGTSFDEQFF.

This chain uses TRBV2 with TRBJ2-1, with D maybe TRBD1 (6 bases). The germline V and J ends were trimmed by 7 bases and 0 bases, with 10 bases remaining between them. CDR3 length: 14 amino acids. Germline CDR1 is SNHLY and CDR2 is FYNNEI. The CDR3 DNA reads as TGTGCCAGCACCCTGGGGGCCTCCTACAATGAGCAGTTCTTC. Translation gives CASTLGASYNEQFF.

On this clonotype itself: A much larger clone lies one base from this, so it may be a read error. The chain is built from TRBV7-2 and TRBJ1-2; no clear D. The CDR3 totals 15 residues. CDR1 and CDR2 (germline): SGHTA, FQGNSA. CDR3 bases: TGTGACAGCAGCTTATATCGCCCGACTAACTATGGCTACACCTTC. Its protein is CDSSLYRPTNYGYTF.

The chain couples TRBV6-2 or TRBV6-3 to TRBJ2-7; 11 bases are shared with TRBD2. Per the germline V gene, CDR1 is MNHEY and CDR2 is SVGEGT. The CDR3 has 13 amino acids. The ends lost 3 bases at V and 7 bases at J; junction bases unmatched: 2. The CDR3 DNA follows: TGTGCCAGCAGTTATCGACTAGCGGGAGAGCAGTACTTC. It codes for CASSYRLAGEQYF.

The chain is built from TRBV2 and TRBJ2-2; TRBD1 is a possible D gene (6 bases). The V end lost 3 bases, the J end lost 1 base, and 15 bases lay between the germline ends. This CDR3 has 17 residues. The germline gives CDR1 SNHLY, CDR2 FYNNEI. The CDR3 coding sequence is TGTGCCAGCAGTGATTCCCCTCGGGACAAGAACACCGGGGAGCTGTTTTTT. Its protein product is CASSDSPRDKNTGELFF.

About this clonotype itself: A much larger clone differs by one base, so this may be a read error. The V and J genes are TRBV7-6 and TRBJ2-2; 8 nucleotides match TRBD1. In germline, CDR1 is SGHVS, CDR2 FNYEAQ. CDR3 length: 16 residues. The CDR3 loop is CANSPPGQDYTGELFF. DNA of the CDR3: TGTGCCAACAGCCCCCCGGGACAGGACTACACCGGGGAGCTGTTTTTT. Drawing the rest from reference TRBV7-6 and TRBJ2-2, the complete variable domain is GAGVSQSPRYKVTKRGQDVALRCDPISGHVSLYWYRQALGQGPEFLTYFNYEAQQDKSGLPNDRFSAERPEGSISTLTIQRTEQRDSAMYRCANSPPGQDYTGELFFGEGSRLTVL.

The V call is TRBV2, the J call TRBJ2-1; the D gene is possibly TRBD2 (6 bases). CDR3 length equals 14 residues. Germline CDR1 reads SNHLY; CDR2 reads FYNNEI. Between the trimmed V and J ends, which lost 7 bases and 4 bases, there was a span of 14 bases. The CDR3 spells CASTDRAGYNEQFF. For the CDR3, the DNA is TGTGCCAGCACCGACCGGGCGGGGTACAATGAGCAGTTCTTC.

Comments on this clonotype: One end of the junction does not line up with germline, which may come from a read error. V usage is TRBV12-3 or TRBV12-4 and J usage is TRBJ2-1; D is perhaps TRBD1 or TRBD2 (5 bases each). The CDR3 consists of 17 residues. CDR3 loop: CAGSLAQGESSYNEQFF. The DNA for the CDR3 is TGTGCCGGCAGTTTAGCGCAGGGTGAGAGCTCCTACAATGAGCAGTTCTTC.

Worth noting for this clonotype: A clone one base away is much larger, so this may be a read error. The V call is TRBV28, the J call TRBJ1-2; D not resolved. The CDR3 sequence is 12 residues long. Looked up from germline, CDR1 is MDHEN and CDR2 is SYDVKM. In DNA form, the CDR3 reads TGTGCCAGCAGTGGGTACAGTGACTTTAATTCCTTC. Protein product: CASSGYSDFNSF.

The sample holds many counts of this clonotype. V gene TRBV7-9 combines with J gene TRBJ2-5, with D possibly matching TRBD1 (5 bases). This CDR3 spans 13 amino acids. CDR1 and CDR2 (germline): SEHNR, FQNEAQ (reference sequence). Trimming removed 3 bases at V and 0 bases at J, with 5 bases between. The CDR3 protein is CASSLDNQETQYF. The CDR3 DNA sequence: TGTGCCAGCAGCTTGGACAACCAAGAGACCCAGTACTTC.

This clonotype turned up a few times. The V gene is TRBV10-3, the J gene TRBJ2-1; 7 bases are a match to TRBD2. V lost 8 bases to trimming and J lost 4 bases; unmatched junction nucleotides: 8. The CDR3 totals 14 residues. The germline CDR1 and CDR2 sequences are ENHRY and SYGVKD. CDR3 in DNA: TGTGCCATCCTGATCGGGGGGTTATACAATGAGCAGTTCTTC. Translating gives CAILIGGLYNEQFF.

This clonotype was counted ten times or more. The V gene is TRBV20-1, the J gene TRBJ1-4; no reliable D call. Per germline, CDR1 DFQATT and CDR2 SNEGSKA (reference sequence). The CDR3 covers 11 residues. Trimming stripped 6 bases from V and 4 bases from J, with 6 bases between. CDR3: CSASGNEKLFF. CDR3 in DNA: TGCAGTGCGTCGGGTAATGAAAAACTGTTTTTT.

This clonotype appeared a few times. This sequence joins TRBV29-1 and TRBJ2-7; possibly TRBD1 for D (6 bases). The CDR3 contains 13 residues. Germline CDR1 and CDR2: SQVTM and ANQGSEA. The ends were cut back, 4 bases at V and 0 bases at J, with 10 bases in the middle. The CDR3 sequence is CSVGQVSSYEQYF. The CDR3 DNA reads as TGCAGCGTTGGACAGGTCAGCTCCTACGAGCAGTACTTC.

The chain recombines TRBV19 with TRBJ2-3; D remains ambiguous. This CDR3 contains 15 residues. Trimming took 5 bases from V and 5 from J, leaving 17 bases between them. Germline CDR1 reads LNHDA; CDR2 reads SQIVND (reference sequence). CDR3 nucleotide sequence: TGTGCCAGTAGTTTAGTGGCCAGCCCAGGAGATACGCAGTATTTT. This encodes CASSLVASPGDTQYF.

In this sample, this clonotype turned up a few times. The V call is TRBV7-3, the J call TRBJ2-1, with TRBD1 identical over 12 bases. V trimming: 3 bases; J trimming: 8 bases; junction bases outside the gene matches: 11. This CDR3 is 17 amino acids long. CDR1 is SGHTA and CDR2 is FQGTGA in the germline V gene. The CDR3 is CASSLFGRDRGRHEQFF. For the CDR3, the DNA is TGTGCCAGCAGCTTGTTTGGGCGGGACAGGGGGCGGCATGAGCAGTTCTTC. Full variable domain (remainder filled in from reference TRBV7-3 and TRBJ2-1): GAGVSQTPSNKVTEKGKYVELRCDPISGHTALYWYRQSLGQGPEFLIYFQGTGAADDSGLPNDRFFAVRPEGSVSTLKIQRTERGDSAVYLCASSLFGRDRGRHEQFFGPGTRLTVL.

This clonotype was observed a handful of times. The chain joins TRBV28 to TRBJ2-7, with 11 bases aligning to TRBD2. The V gene end was trimmed by 5 bases and the J gene end by 2 bases; junction bases not matched to a gene: 11. This CDR3 has 17 residues. Germline assignment: CDR1 MDHEN and CDR2 SYDVKM. CDR3 bases: TGTGCCAGCAGTCCAACGCCGGGACTAGCGGTAGCCTACGAGCAGTACGTC. Its protein is CASSPTPGLAVAYEQYV.

The chain uses TRBV7-3 and TRBJ2-3; D might be TRBD2 (6 bases). The V gene's germline CDR1 is SGHTA and CDR2 FQGTGA. Deletions cut 3 bases from V and 2 bases from J, with 12 bases between. The CDR3 length is 15 residues. This CDR3 reads CASSFGGAPTDTQYF. The CDR3 DNA sequence: TGTGCCAGCAGCTTCGGGGGAGCCCCCACAGATACGCAGTATTTT.

This clonotype showed up just a few times. The rearrangement uses TRBV11-2 and TRBJ2-7; 8 bases align to TRBD1. V gave up 0 bases and J gave up 0 bases; unmatched junction bases: 4. Per the germline V gene, CDR1 is SGHAT and CDR2 is FQNNGV. The CDR3 has 16 residues. The CDR3 coding sequence is TGTGCCAGCAGCTTAGAAGGGACAGGCAGCTCCTACGAGCAGTACGTC. Protein sequence: CASSLEGTGSSYEQYV.

The J gene is TRBJ2-1, the V gene TRBV20-1; D call uncertain. V was clipped by 1 base and J by 8 bases, with 12 bases between them. From germline, CDR1 is DFQATT and CDR2 SNEGSKA (reference sequence). This CDR3 is built from 13 residues. This chain's CDR3 is CSARVGMSYEQFF. The DNA for the CDR3 is TGCAGTGCTAGAGTGGGGATGAGCTATGAGCAGTTCTTC.

The chain links TRBV20-1 to TRBJ1-2, with a weak D call TRBD1 (5 bases). Trimming pared 6 bases from V and 4 bases from J, leaving 12 bases between. The CDR3 is 12 amino acids. Germline CDR1 and CDR2: DFQATT and SNEGSKA (reference sequence). In nucleotides, the CDR3 is TGCAGTGCGCCCAGGGCGACCTATGGCTACACCTTC. This encodes CSAPRATYGYTF.

The sample holds one count of this clonotype. This rearrangement joins TRBV27 to TRBJ1-5; 7 positions match TRBD1. V dropped 6 bases and J dropped 1; count of bases not matched to a gene: 6. Germline values: CDR1 MNHEY, CDR2 SMNVEV (reference sequence). The CDR3 consists of 15 residues. The CDR3 is CASSSEGASNQPQHF. CDR3 nucleotides: TGTGCCAGCAGCTCCGAGGGGGCCAGCAATCAGCCCCAGCATTTT.

This chain joins TRBV12-3 or TRBV12-4 and TRBJ2-1; no firm D call. The CDR3 length is 12 residues. The germline V and J ends were trimmed by 7 bases and 5 bases, with 9 bases remaining between them. The CDR3 DNA follows: TGTGCCAGCACCCCCGGCAACAATGAGCAGTTCTTC. Encoded protein: CASTPGNNEQFF.

This sequence joins TRBV7-6 and TRBJ2-5; D gene ambiguous. The CDR3 is 14 amino acids. V was cut by 0 bases and J by 7 bases, with 12 bases left in between. Germline assignment: CDR1 SGHVS and CDR2 FNYEAQ. DNA for the CDR3: TGTGCCAGCAGCTTAGCTTTCAGCCGGGCGACCCAGTACTTC. It is translated as CASSLAFSRATQYF.